The 21 T cell receptor beta chains presented below share a single source sample, sequenced in a study of patients and donors after allogeneic stem cell transplantation. TCRdb reprocessed the RT-PCR reads with MiXCR, giving one entry per CDR3 protein. The sample holds fewer than 200,000 distinct CDR3 sequences, over 25% seen once. The sequencing input was blood, either unsorted or a sorted T cell fraction (not recorded which). The receptors shown here come from a human donor who was either an allogeneic HSCT recipient or a stem cell or donor lymphocyte infusion donor (not recorded which). It is not recorded whose cells these are; they may come from a transplant donor.

This clonotype was detected a few times. The chain combines TRBV20-1 with TRBJ2-3, with D unclear. Germline-derived CDR1 and CDR2 are DFQATT and SNEGSKA (reference sequence). V was trimmed by 2 bases and J by 10 bases, leaving 7 bases between them. The CDR3 has 10 amino acids. This CDR3 reads CSARSSAQYF. Written as DNA, the CDR3 is TGCAGTGCTAGATCATCCGCGCAGTATTTT.

J is TRBJ2-7 and V is TRBV28, with TRBD2 as a possible D gene (5 bases). The germline V and J ends were trimmed by 6 bases and 5 bases, with 11 bases remaining between them. The CDR3 totals 12 residues. Germline CDR1 is MDHEN and CDR2 is SYDVKM. The CDR3 is CASSLTRNEQYF. The CDR3 bases are TGTGCCAGCAGCCTCACTAGAAACGAGCAGTACTTC.

As concerns this clonotype: At one end, the junction sequence differs from germline, possibly due to a read error. The rearrangement joins TRBV7-7 to TRBJ2-1; unclear D gene. Germline V gene lookup returns CDR1 SSHAT and CDR2 FNYEAQ (reference sequence). The CDR3 is made up of 14 amino acids. The CDR3 DNA reads TGTGCTAGCAGCTCGGGCTTGGCCCTCGATGAGCAGTTCTTC. This gives the protein CASSSGLALDEQFF.

The V and J genes are TRBV27 and TRBJ2-4; 9 nucleotides match TRBD1. This CDR3 contains 15 residues. Germline V gives CDR1 MNHEY, CDR2 SMNVEV (reference sequence). J was trimmed by 8 bases and V by 5 bases; bases with no gene match: 10. CDR3 coding DNA: TGTGCCAGCAGTACAGGGACAGGGTGGGACGACATTCAGTACTTC. Amino acids: CASSTGTGWDDIQYF.

The chain combines TRBV2 with TRBJ2-2; TRBD1 agrees at 10 bases. Germline values: CDR1 SNHLY, CDR2 FYNNEI. The CDR3 has 15 residues. The trim removed 7 bases at V and 2 bases at J, leaving 4 bases unmatched. The CDR3 nucleotides are TGTGCCAGCACGTGGACAGGGGGTAACACCGGGGAGCTGTTTTTT. It is translated as CASTWTGGNTGELFF.

This clonotype has only a few counts. The chain links TRBV20-1 to TRBJ2-4, with TRBD2 matching over 7 bases. Germline V gene sequence: CDR1 DFQATT, CDR2 SNEGSKA (reference sequence). CDR3 length: 17 amino acids. V was pared by 2 bases and J by 0 bases, with 10 bases of the junction left unmatched. CDR3 nucleotides: TGCAGTGCTAGACCCCCGGGGAGCGGGATAGCCAAAAACATTCAGTACTTC. This translates into CSARPPGSGIAKNIQYF.

This chain links TRBV4-3 with TRBJ2-5; possibly TRBD2 for D (5 bases). The CDR3 consists of 13 residues. Germline V lookup: CDR1 LGHNA, CDR2 YSLEER. V lost 5 bases, J lost 2 bases, and 9 bases lay in between. CDR3 nucleotide sequence: TGCGCCAGCAGCTTGACTATTCAAGAGACCCAGTACTTC. Translation: CASSLTIQETQYF.

This clonotype came up a few times. V gene TRBV10-1 combines with J gene TRBJ1-1; TRBD1 might be the D (5 bases). Germline assignment: CDR1 WNHNN and CDR2 SYGVQD (reference sequence). CDR3 length: 14 amino acids. The V end was cut by 8 bases, the J end by 7 bases, with 20 bases between. DNA for the CDR3: TGCGCCAGCGGCGCGACAGACCACAGGAGTGAAGCTTTCTTT. It yields the protein CASGATDHRSEAFF.

This clonotype was counted at least ten times. This chain's CDR3 is CASSLDRFNEKLFF. The DNA of the CDR3 is TGTGCCAGCAGTTTGGACAGGTTTAATGAAAAACTGTTTTTT. The chain carries TRBV11-2 and TRBJ1-4; 7 nucleotides align to TRBD1. J was trimmed by 4 bases and V by 6 bases; bases with no gene match: 5. The CDR3 totals 14 residues. The germline V gene has CDR1 SGHAT and CDR2 FQNNGV.

The V gene is TRBV28, the J gene TRBJ1-2, with a possible D match to TRBD1 (6 bases). Germline V gene sequence: CDR1 MDHEN, CDR2 SYDVKM. This CDR3 spans 14 amino acids. The germline V and J ends were trimmed by 5 bases and 6 bases, with 16 bases remaining between them. In DNA, the CDR3 is TGTGCCAGCAGTCTAAAGGGGGGGGCCGATGGCTACACCTTC. This codes for CASSLKGGADGYTF.

This chain uses TRBV29-1 with TRBJ1-1, with TRBD1 identical over 8 bases. This CDR3 is 10 amino acids long. The germline CDR1 and CDR2 sequences are SQVTM and ANQGSEA. Germline trimming cut 7 bases from V and 10 bases from J; bases unmatched to any gene: 5. CDR3 sequence (DNA): TGCAGCGCCTTAACAGGGGGAGCTTTCTTT. Its protein is CSALTGGAFF. Supplemented by reference TRBV29-1 and TRBJ1-1, the full variable domain reads SAVISQKPSRDICQRGTSLTIQCQVDSQVTMMFWYRQQPGQSLTLIATANQGSEATYESGFVIDKFPISRPNLTFSTLTVSNMSPEDSSIYLCSALTGGAFFGQGTRLTVV.

This clonotype has only a few counts. This chain connects TRBV6-5 to TRBJ1-4, with 9 nucleotides matching TRBD1. Germline CDR1 reads MNHEY; CDR2 reads SVGAGI. V lost 6 bases and J lost 13; bases outside the gene matches: 6. This CDR3 is 12 amino acids long. The CDR3 DNA reads TGTGCCAGCAGCCGGGACAGGGTACTACTGTTTTTT. Translation: CASSRDRVLLFF.

The sample holds a few counts of this clonotype. This sequence joins TRBV30 and TRBJ1-2; D gene uncertain. From germline, CDR1 is GTSNPN and CDR2 SVGIG (reference sequence). The CDR3 extends over 14 amino acids. V lost 5 bases and J lost 3, with 16 bases in between. As DNA, the CDR3 is TGTGCCTGGCTTCCGCCCGAGAGTTACTATGGCTACACCTTC. Amino acids: CAWLPPESYYGYTF.

CDR3 protein: CASSKRGIAKNIQYF. CDR3 bases: TGTGCCAGCAGCAAAAGGGGGATAGCCAAAAACATTCAGTACTTC. The rearrangement joins TRBV21-1 to TRBJ2-4; TRBD1 is the table's D call, not checked against the DNA. TRBV21-1 is deemed a pseudogene. The CDR3 is made up of 15 amino acids.

Only a few counts were recorded for this clonotype. The chain recombines TRBV10-3 with TRBJ2-3; the match to TRBD1 covers 8 bases. Germline V gene data show CDR1 as ENHRY and CDR2 as SYGVKD. CDR3 size: 18 residues. V gave up 5 bases and J gave up 3 bases; unmatched junction bases: 16. As DNA, the CDR3 is TGTGCCATCAGTCTCACGACAGGGGATACGTCGGTGACAGATACGCAGTATTTT. This translates into CAISLTTGDTSVTDTQYF.

This clonotype appeared a few times. The chain recombines TRBV6-5 with TRBJ1-1; the match to TRBD1 covers 7 bases. The length of the CDR3 is 14 residues. The trim removed 2 bases at V and 5 bases at J, leaving 5 bases unmatched. Per the germline V gene, CDR1 is MNHEY and CDR2 is SVGAGI. Here the CDR3 reads CASSYGRGWTEAFF. As DNA, the CDR3 is TGTGCCAGCAGTTACGGCAGGGGGTGGACTGAAGCTTTCTTT.

The V and J genes are TRBV6-5 and TRBJ2-7; 8 bases are a match to TRBD2. The CDR3 runs 16 residues. Looked up from germline, CDR1 is MNHEY and CDR2 is SVGAGI. After removal of 0 bases from V and 2 bases from J, the junction contained 6 bases not matched to a gene. The CDR3 coding sequence is TGTGCCAGCAGTTACTCGAGTACTAGCGGAACCTACGAGCAGTACTTC. This sequence encodes CASSYSSTSGTYEQYF.

This clonotype was seen more than once but under ten times. This chain connects TRBV12-3 or TRBV12-4 to TRBJ2-1, with 10 bases aligning to TRBD2. V lost 3 bases, J lost 7 bases, and 6 bases stayed unmatched. CDR3 length: 15 amino acids. CDR3 region: CASSLGGLAWNEQFF. The CDR3 coding sequence is TGTGCCAGCAGTTTGGGGGGACTAGCGTGGAATGAGCAGTTCTTC.

The chain combines TRBV6-5 with TRBJ1-6; D is perhaps TRBD1 (5 bases). This CDR3 is 17 amino acids long. CDR1 and CDR2 from the germline V gene are MNHEY and SVGAGI. Trimming left V 0 bases short and J 10 bases short, with 19 bases between. DNA for the CDR3: TGTGCCAGCAGTTACTCGAGTAATGGGAGGGGAGGCTCACCCCTCCACTTT. This codes for CASSYSSNGRGGSPLHF.

The rearrangement uses TRBV7-3 and TRBJ2-3; TRBD2 matches 7 bases. There are 15 residues in the CDR3. Trimming took 0 bases from V and 2 from J; bases not matched to a gene: 2. CDR1 is SGHTA, CDR2 FQGTGA, per germline. As DNA, the CDR3 is TGTGCCAGCAGCTTAACTGGACTAGACACAGATACGCAGTATTTT. It specifies CASSLTGLDTDTQYF.

J is TRBJ2-3 and V is TRBV10-3, with D unclear. The CDR3 length is 13 residues. In germline, CDR1 is ENHRY, CDR2 SYGVKD. The V end was cut by 4 bases, the J end by 6 bases, with 11 bases between. The CDR3 protein is CAISGKEHDTQYF. As DNA, the CDR3 is TGTGCCATCAGTGGTAAAGAGCACGATACGCAGTATTTT.